These 8 T cell receptor beta chains originate from one sample sequenced in a study of early T cells in non-severe SARS-CoV-2 infection. TCRdb itself ran the 5' RACE reads through MiXCR, one entry per CDR3 protein. This sample has tens of thousands of distinct CDR3 sequences, with less than 9.5% found just once. Sequences were obtained from whole blood. These receptors all come from an adult who was a healthcare worker with PCR-confirmed SARS-CoV-2 infection or an uninfected control (not recorded which).

This clonotype occurred many times. The rearrangement links TRBV6-4 to TRBJ2-3; no clear D. With 0 bases removed from V and 3 bases from J, the gap between germline ends came to 7 bases. The CDR3 has 14 amino acids. The germline gives CDR1 MRHNA, CDR2 SNTAGT. CDR3 nucleotides: TGTGCCAGCAGTGACTCGTGGAGTACAGATACGCAGTATTTT. Translating gives CASSDSWSTDTQYF.

Ten or more counts support this clonotype. V gene TRBV5-1 combines with J gene TRBJ2-1; D may correspond to TRBD1 or TRBD2 (7 bases each). The CDR3 contains 15 residues. The germline V gene encodes CDR1 SGHRS and CDR2 YFSETQ. The V end was cut by 4 bases, the J end by 8 bases, with 19 bases between. The CDR3 DNA reads TGCGCCAGCAGCCCAGGGGGAGGGGGGCCGCATGAGCAGTTCTTC. It yields the protein CASSPGGGGPHEQFF. The full variable domain, its missing parts supplied by reference TRBV5-1 and TRBJ2-1, is KAGVTQTPRYLIKTRGQQVTLSCSPISGHRSVSWYQQTPGQGLQFLFEYFSETQRNKGNFPGRFSGRQFSNSRSEMNVSTLELGDSALYLCASSPGGGGPHEQFFGPGTRLTVL.

This clonotype was observed many times. The chain uses TRBV20-1 and TRBJ2-5; 7 positions agree with TRBD2. Germline values: CDR1 DFQATT, CDR2 SNEGSKA (reference sequence). This CDR3 comprises 14 residues. The trim removed 0 bases at V and 4 bases at J, leaving 5 bases unmatched. The CDR3 is CSARDRWGGETQYF. The CDR3 DNA follows: TGCAGTGCTAGAGATCGGTGGGGGGGAGAGACCCAGTACTTC.

This clonotype was seen many times. V usage is TRBV7-3 and J usage is TRBJ2-1; TRBD2 matches 7 bases. J was trimmed by 3 bases and V by 0 bases; bases with no gene match: 5. Germline assignment: CDR1 SGHTA and CDR2 FQGTGA. The CDR3 contains 16 residues. CDR3 coding DNA: TGTGCCAGCAGCTTAACGGTACCTAGCGGCTACAATGAGCAGTTCTTC. Its protein product is CASSLTVPSGYNEQFF.

This clonotype appeared many times. The J gene is TRBJ2-7, the V gene TRBV5-1, with D possibly being TRBD1 (5 bases). Trimming shortened V by 1 base and J by 2 bases, and 10 bases separated the two germline ends. Germline-derived CDR1 and CDR2 are SGHRS and YFSETQ. The CDR3 has 14 residues. The CDR3 nucleotides are TGCGCCAGCAGCTTGACAGGACAACCCTACGAGCAGTACTTC. This encodes CASSLTGQPYEQYF.

At least ten counts were recorded for this clonotype. The chain combines TRBV7-9 with TRBJ2-2; D unclear. Germline V gene sequence: CDR1 SEHNR, CDR2 FQNEAQ (reference sequence). The CDR3 runs 13 residues. Trimming removed 8 bases at V and 4 bases at J, with 11 bases between. Written as DNA, the CDR3 is TGTGCCAGCCTCCCCGGGTCCACCGGGGAGCTGTTTTTT. Protein sequence: CASLPGSTGELFF.

The chain has TRBV4-1 and TRBJ2-7; D is unresolved. The V gene's germline CDR1 is MGHRA and CDR2 YSYEKL. Trimming took 0 bases from V and 6 from J, leaving 15 bases between them. This CDR3 is built from 15 residues. The CDR3 bases are TGCGCCAGCAGCCAAGAGTCAGGTTTCATGGGCGAGCAGTACTTC. This codes for CASSQESGFMGEQYF.

The genes are TRBV20-1 and TRBJ1-1; D gene unclear. Trimming took 4 bases from V and 2 from J, leaving 11 bases between them. CDR3 size: 13 residues. Germline CDR1 reads DFQATT; CDR2 reads SNEGSKA (reference sequence). CDR3 sequence reads: CSAIKTQNTEAFF. For the CDR3, the DNA is TGCAGTGCTATTAAGACCCAAAACACTGAAGCTTTCTTT.